This T cell receptor (beta chain) was sequenced in a study of blood T cell repertoires in COVID-19. Turning to the study itself: Researchers got acute and convalescent COVID-19 samples from the United States, Italy and Spain. Nucleic acid was either cDNA or gDNA, and it came from T cells, B-cell-depleted T cells, or PBMCs.

Per the original data handling: Estimated nucleated cell counts came from reference gene primer amplification. Only in-frame clones appear in the TCRdb table, and some are missing; sequencing was by immunoSEQ multiplex PCR. V and J calls and clone size are copied from that table; D and trimming were computed from the DNA. The profile shows fewer than 150,000 clones, about 91% of them singletons. This CDR3 is 14 amino acids long. The V and J ends lost 4 bases and 5 bases respectively, with 16 bases between them. Per the germline V gene, CDR1 is SGDLS and CDR2 is YYNGEE. The specimen was peripheral blood. The TCR sequence derives from a human donor in a cohort sampled during active COVID-19. The gene calls are TRBV9 and TRBJ2-7; perhaps TRBD1 as D (6 bases). CDR3: CASSSSWGQHEQYF. The CDR3, as DNA: TGTGCCAGCAGCTCCTCCTGGGGGCAGCACGAGCAGTACTTC.